This T cell receptor (beta chain) was recovered during a study of metastatic and nonmetastatic thyroid tumors. The entire patient cohort was treatment-naive prior to thyroid surgery. This CDR3 region has 13 residues. Trimming stripped 0 bases from V and 5 bases from J, with 11 bases between. Germline V gene sequence: CDR1 DFQATT, CDR2 SNEGSKA (reference sequence). TCRdb re-called the PCR reads with MiXCR. Altogether some 23,000 clones are present, around a fifth being singletons, with the ten largest covering 9% to 15%. The clonotype originates from a female donor with papillary thyroid cancer or a benign thyroid nodule (not recorded which). Some clones in this sample may be carry-over from other donors' samples. V and J are TRBV20-1 and TRBJ2-7; possible D gene TRBD2, 6 bases. Sequencing input: tumor tissue. The DNA for the CDR3 is TGCAGTGCTAGAGATTCGCGGGAAAACGAGCAGTACTTC. Translating it yields CSARDSRENEQYF.